The clone carrying this T cell receptor beta chain has just a few counts. Its antigen is not known. The sample comes from a study of molecular identifiers for immune sequencing clone quantification. Study-wide findings and caveats: Roughly 940,000 naive cells reportedly did not prevent detection of spiked Jurkat TCR RNA from one cell. Clones above 20 RNA copies contained over 99% of effector molecules but under 1% of naive ones.

Libraries of bulk TCR were made by previously described methods (with listed TCR primers). TCRdb called the PCR reads again in MiXCR, with one record for every CDR3 protein. Counted here are about half a million distinct CDR3 sequences, around 21% occurring once; the ten biggest clones make up 0.7% to 1%. The CDR3 totals 16 residues. The V and J ends lost 2 bases and 2 bases, in that order; junction bases with no gene match: 10. The germline V gene has CDR1 SGHNT and CDR2 YYREEE (reference sequence). Sequenced sample: naive CD8+ T cells from blood, with Jurkat cell RNA spiked in. Subset denoted: FACS-sorted CD8+CD4-CCR7+CD45RA+ naive T cells. This TCR was sampled from a human donor in good health. Some libraries in this study had Jurkat cell RNA spiked in. The V call is TRBV5-4, the J call TRBJ2-7, with 7 bases lining up with TRBD1. CDR3 bases: TGTGCCAGCAGCTTACAAACCGGGACAGAGACCTACGAGCAGTACTTC. Its protein is CASSLQTGTETYEQYF.